These 8 T cell receptor beta chains originate from one sample sequenced in a study of T-cell reconstitution after alpha-beta-depleted transplantation in children. The library targeted TCRbeta and was prepared with unique molecular identifiers. MiXCR, applied by TCRdb to the PCR reads, yields one record per CDR3 protein. The profile covers approximately 91,000 distinct CDR3 sequences, with 8% to 9% appearing a single time and approximately 6.6% taken by the ten largest. The sample consisted of PBMCs from the stem cell graft donor, taken from the stem cell graft. The receptors originated from a human donor who donated a stem cell graft to a child with congenital amegakaryocytic thrombocytopenia.

This clonotype has ten or more counts. CDR3 in DNA: TGCAGTGCTAGAGTTTGGGGCAGCCATGGCTACACCTTC. It yields the protein CSARVWGSHGYTF. V usage is TRBV20-1 and J usage is TRBJ1-2; tentatively, D is TRBD1 (5 bases). Germline lookup yields CDR1 DFQATT and CDR2 SNEGSKA (reference sequence). V was pared by 1 base and J by 6 bases, with 12 bases between. The CDR3 has 13 amino acids.

This clonotype was recorded many times. The V and J genes are TRBV27 and TRBJ1-5; TRBD1 agrees at 7 bases. The CDR3 contains 15 residues. CDR1 is MNHEY, CDR2 SMNVEV, per germline (reference sequence). Trimming cost V 5 bases and J 3 bases; bases outside gene matches: 7. The CDR3 DNA follows: TGTGCCAGCAGTGTACAGGGGCAGGCCAATCAGCCCCAGCATTTT. This translates into CASSVQGQANQPQHF.

The sample holds many counts of this clonotype. V and J are TRBV20-1 and TRBJ1-2; TRBD1 aligns across 8 bases. The CDR3 loop spans 13 amino acids. CDR1 is DFQATT and CDR2 is SNEGSKA in the germline V gene (reference sequence). V shed 5 bases, J shed 5 bases, and the junction held 7 bases outside the gene matches. The CDR3 is CSAGFQGAYGYTF. In DNA form, the CDR3 reads TGCAGTGCTGGCTTTCAGGGGGCTTATGGCTACACCTTC.

This clonotype was picked up many times. The chain combines TRBV10-1 with TRBJ2-7; TRBD1 matches at 11 bases. The CDR3 is 16 amino acids. Trimming cost V 8 bases and J 4 bases; bases outside gene matches: 13. The germline V gene encodes CDR1 WNHNN and CDR2 SYGVQD (reference sequence). The DNA of the CDR3 is TGCGCCAGCGGGAACGCGCCGGGACAGGGGGAGTACGAGCAGTACTTC. Protein sequence: CASGNAPGQGEYEQYF.

This clonotype appeared many times. The CDR3 loop is CASSLGTSGTGELFF. The CDR3 region has the DNA TGTGCCAGCAGCCTAGGGACTAGCGGGACCGGGGAGCTGTTTTTT. This sequence joins TRBV7-2 and TRBJ2-2, with 12 bases fitting TRBD2. Germline lookup yields CDR1 SGHTA and CDR2 FQGNSA. The CDR3 extends over 15 amino acids. V trimming: 5 bases; J trimming: 5 bases; junction bases outside the gene matches: 3.

In its sample, this clonotype was seen many times. The J gene is TRBJ2-1, the V gene TRBV15, with 7 bases that match TRBD1. Germline values: CDR1 LNHNV, CDR2 YYDKDF (reference sequence). V trimming: 2 bases; J trimming: 5 bases; junction bases outside the gene matches: 6. The length of the CDR3 is 15 residues. CDR3 sequence reads: CATSRPATGNNEQFF. The CDR3 coding sequence is TGTGCCACCAGCAGACCAGCGACAGGGAACAATGAGCAGTTCTTC.

Many counts were recorded for this clonotype. The chain combines TRBV18 with TRBJ2-7, with 7 positions matching TRBD1. The CDR3 runs 14 residues. The germline V gene encodes CDR1 KGHSH and CDR2 LQKENI. J gave up 3 bases and V 5 bases, and 7 bases lay outside the gene matches. The CDR3 bases are TGTGCCAGCTCATCCTCTTGGGACAGCTACGAGCAGTACTTC. Its protein is CASSSSWDSYEQYF.

This clonotype has ten or more counts. This chain uses TRBV19 with TRBJ1-1, with TRBD1 identical over 8 bases. The CDR3 spans 13 residues. Germline V gene data show CDR1 as LNHDA and CDR2 as SQIVND (reference sequence). Trimming at V came to 10 bases and at J to 5 bases, leaving 9 bases not matched to a gene. The CDR3 coding sequence is TGTGCCACCTCAGGGGGCGGAGGGACTGAAGCTTTCTTT. Encoded protein: CATSGGGGTEAFF.